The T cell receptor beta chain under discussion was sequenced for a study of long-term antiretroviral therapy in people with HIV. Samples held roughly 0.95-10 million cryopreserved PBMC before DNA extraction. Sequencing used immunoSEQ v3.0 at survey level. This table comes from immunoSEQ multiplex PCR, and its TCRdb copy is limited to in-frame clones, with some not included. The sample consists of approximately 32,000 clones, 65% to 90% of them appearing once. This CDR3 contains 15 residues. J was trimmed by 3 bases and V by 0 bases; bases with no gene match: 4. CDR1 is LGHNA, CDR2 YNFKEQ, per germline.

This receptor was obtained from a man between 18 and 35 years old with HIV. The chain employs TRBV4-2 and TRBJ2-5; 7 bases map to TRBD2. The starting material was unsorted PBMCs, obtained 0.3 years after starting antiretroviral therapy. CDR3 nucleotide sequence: TGTGCCAGCAGCCAAGATCTCCTAGCGGAAGAGACCCAGTACTTC. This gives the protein CASSQDLLAEETQYF.